These T cell receptor beta chains were read from a single sample in a study of blood T cell repertoires in COVID-19. Sequencing was performed with immunoSEQ multiplex PCR; in TCRdb, only in-frame clones are kept and a portion is missing. The data show some 93,000 clones, roughly four fifths seen once. Sequenced input: peripheral blood. These receptors came from a man in his 70s with acute or convalescent COVID-19. Each CDR3 is given with its conserved first and last residue. The D gene is left open where the match is weak.

d_gene | v_gene | CDR3aa
. | TRBV19 | CASSIARNTEAFF
TRBD2 | TRBV5-1 | CASSLRGSGRVNEQFF
. | TRBV30 | CAWSVPGNYGYTF
. | TRBV6-6 | CASSPEGNQPQHF
TRBD1 | TRBV6-5 | CASRPDRGQDTQYF
TRBD1 | TRBV2 | CASSERTGFSGNTIYF
. | TRBV4-2 | CASSQDLWEGTDTQYF
. | TRBV4-2 | CASSPWYSDNSPLHF
TRBD2 | TRBV3-1/TRBV3-2 | CASSPPGLASTDTQYF
. | TRBV4-3 | CASSQSAVGDEQFF
TRBD2 | TRBV7-8 | CASSLYSGGSNYEQYF
. | TRBV19 | CASSILSDDGNEQFF
TRBD2 | TRBV9 | CASSPAGGDYNEQFF
TRBD2 | TRBV7-9 | CASSYGTSGAEQFF
TRBD1 | TRBV7-8 | CASSRQQTGVSNQPQHF
. | TRBV24-1 | CATSDLRGQPQHF
TRBD2 | TRBV19 | CASSRRETREQFF
. | TRBV10-3 | CAISGREAPNTGELFF
. | TRBV3-1/TRBV3-2 | CASSQGSYTSTNEKLFF
. | TRBV20-1 | CSASRGTYEQYF
TRBD1 | TRBV27 | CASSPWTGRTGELFF
. | TRBV2 | CASSEEGTPYYEQYF
. | TRBV21-1 | CASSFWGGRMTYEQYF
TRBD2 | TRBV30 | CAWLLAGTNQETQYF
TRBD2 | TRBV7-6 | CASSQGTSGRVSYNEQFF
TRBD2 | TRBV7-3 | CASSPGTSGSHEQYF
TRBD1 | TRBV5-4 | CASSWGQVNSPLHF
. | TRBV6-5 | CASISGGNQPQHF
TRBD2 | TRBV5-1 | CASNPQAGGYEQYF
TRBD1 | TRBV19 | CASTARGGNQPQHF
TRBD2 | TRBV18 | CASSPRLAGGPGTNNEQFF
TRBD1 | TRBV5-1 | CASSFQGGTNQPQHF
TRBD2 | TRBV24-1 | CATRGTSLGENEQFF
. | TRBV19 | CASSPRGGQECTF
. | TRBV7-8 | CASSLEVGGYNEQFF
TRBD1 | TRBV27 | CASSLTGVDQPQHF
. | TRBV10-3 | CAISNAGQTYEQYF
TRBD2 | TRBV2 | CASHEAGGSSYEQYF
TRBD2 | TRBV5-6 | CASSYGTSGGANEQFF
. | TRBV18 | CASSPGGMNTEAFF
TRBD1 | TRBV7-9 | CASRHTGDGDNEQFF
. | TRBV11-1 | CASSHVANEQFF
. | TRBV30 | CAWSVLDSNTEAFF
TRBD1 | TRBV6-1 | CASSEAGQNYGYTF
TRBD2 | TRBV7-9 | CASTKRVVAGGPQTQYF
. | TRBV6-5 | CASSRKGGAEAFF
TRBD1 | TRBV3-1/TRBV3-2 | CASSKTSGQGSYNEQFF
. | TRBV5-1 | CASSFFGQTGRRTDTQYF
TRBD1 | TRBV10-3 | CAIRDRGGSPLHF
TRBD2 | TRBV5-4 | CASSSSGGYTGELFF
. | TRBV9 | CASSVSGRPDQPQHF
TRBD1 | TRBV6-5 | CASSSGTGGRTQYF